A single sample is the source of the 26 T cell receptor beta chains below, sequenced in a study of tumor and adjacent non-tumor tissue in lung cancer. RNA was extracted from bulk tissue without any cell sorting. TCRbeta libraries were built with three rounds of nested PCR, modified from ARM-PCR. TCRdb passed the multiplex PCR reads through MiXCR, listing each CDR3 protein once. This sample has some 84,000 distinct CDR3 sequences, with 61% found just once. The sequencing input was lung tumor tissue. All receptors come from a man aged 70 or older with non-small cell lung cancer.

Worth noting for this clonotype: A read error may account for a junction end that differs from germline. V gene TRBV7-9 combines with J gene TRBJ2-5; D gene uncertain. The CDR3 length is 12 residues. Germline CDR1 and CDR2: SEHNR and FQNEAQ (reference sequence). The CDR3 DNA follows: TGTGACAGCAGCCGGATACGAGAGACCCAGTACTTC. Translated, it gives CDSSRIRETQYF.

A word on this clonotype: An end of the junction does not agree with germline; a read error may underlie this. V and J are TRBV6-5 and TRBJ2-1; D not certain. In germline, CDR1 is MNHEY, CDR2 SVGAGI. The CDR3 is 16 residues long. DNA for the CDR3: TGTGTCAGCAGTTACGACTGGGTAGCTGGGTCCAATGAGCAGTTCTTC. Translation gives CVSSYDWVAGSNEQFF.

For this clonotype: One base away lies a much larger clone, so this may be a sequencing read error. This rearrangement joins TRBV6-1 to TRBJ2-7; perhaps D is TRBD1 or TRBD2 (6 bases each). CDR3 size: 15 residues. Germline CDR1 is MNHNS and CDR2 is SASEGT. V was trimmed by 6 bases and J by 2 bases, leaving 17 bases between them. CDR3 sequence: CASREASEGAYEQYF. CDR3 coding DNA: TGTGCCAGCAGGGAGGCTAGCGAGGGGGCCTACGAGCAGTACTTC.

This clonotype occurred once. It is likely a read error, because the conserved phenylalanine at the end of the CDR3 is missing. The gene calls are TRBV29-1 and TRBJ2-1; D is unclear. The germline V and J ends were trimmed by 5 bases and 0 bases, with 11 bases remaining between them. Germline CDR1 SQVTM, CDR2 ANQGSEA. CDR3 length: 14 residues. CDR3 region: CSVLTDSSYNEQFS. In DNA form, the CDR3 reads TGCAGCGTTCTTACAGATAGCTCCTACAATGAGCAGTTCTCC.

This clonotype appeared a single time. This may arise from a read error, as a much more abundant clone is one base away. The chain uses TRBV11-3 and TRBJ2-5, with D tentatively TRBD2 (5 bases). Germline V CDR1 and CDR2: SGHNT, YENEEA. The CDR3 has 14 amino acids. Trimming cost V 9 bases and J 2 bases, with 16 bases left between them. This CDR3 reads CARNHSGWQETQYF. The CDR3 DNA reads TGTGCCAGAAACCACTCGGGGTGGCAAGAGACCCAGTACTTC.

To note about this clonotype: The junction departs from germline at one end; a sequencing error may be responsible. V gene TRBV11-2 combines with J gene TRBJ2-6; D may correspond to TRBD1 or TRBD2 (5 bases each). Germline V gives CDR1 SGHAT, CDR2 FQNNGV. The CDR3 totals 16 residues. In DNA form, the CDR3 reads TGTGCCAGCAATCCGTGGGGCGGGCCCGGGGCTAACGTCCTGACTTTT. Encoded protein: CASNPWGGPGANVLTF.

This clonotype was seen a handful of times. A read error is possible here, since a much larger clone lies one base away. The V and J genes are TRBV6-5 and TRBJ2-5, with 8 bases fitting TRBD2. Germline-derived CDR1 and CDR2 are MNHEY and SVGAGI. The CDR3 runs 14 residues. CDR3 nucleotide sequence: TGTGCCAACGGGAGGGAGGGTTTAGACGAGACCAAGTACTTC. This encodes CANGREGLDETKYF.

This clonotype appeared many times. This chain joins TRBV4-2 and TRBJ2-1; 9 nucleotides align to TRBD1. CDR1 is LGHNA, CDR2 YNFKEQ, per germline. V was pared by 7 bases and J by 7 bases, with 11 bases of the junction left unmatched. The CDR3 is 15 residues long. The CDR3 DNA reads as TGTGCCAGCACCATCCTGGGACAGGGTGGAAATGAGCAGTTCTTC. Residues: CASTILGQGGNEQFF.

This clonotype has a count of ten or more. J is TRBJ1-5 and V is TRBV6-6; TRBD1 might be the D (5 bases). The CDR3 consists of 15 residues. V dropped 6 bases and J dropped 5 bases, with 17 bases sitting between them. Germline V gene lookup returns CDR1 MNHNY and CDR2 SVGAGI (reference sequence). The CDR3 DNA reads TGTGCCAGCAGACAAAACGGGGCCTCCGATCAGCCCCAGCATTTT. This codes for CASRQNGASDQPQHF.

As regards this clonotype: One base away lies a much larger clone, so this may be a sequencing read error. The chain links TRBV20-1 to TRBJ2-7; perhaps TRBD1 as D (6 bases). From germline, CDR1 is DFQATT and CDR2 SNEGSKA (reference sequence). The CDR3 has 15 amino acids. The CDR3 is CSAGDRQGLSYEQYF. In DNA, the CDR3 is TGCAGTGCTGGAGATCGGCAGGGGCTTTCCTACGAGCAGTACTTC.

This clonotype was recorded at least ten times. The V call is TRBV11-2, the J call TRBJ2-1; TRBD2 aligns across 8 bases. The V gene's germline CDR1 is SGHAT and CDR2 FQNNGV. Trimming took 5 bases from V and 0 from J; bases not matched to a gene: 9. The CDR3 is 17 residues long. CDR3 DNA sequence: TGTGCCAGCAGCCCGGGACTAGGAAGGAACTCCTACAATGAGCAGTTCTTC. Encoded protein: CASSPGLGRNSYNEQFF.

To note about this clonotype: The junction differs from germline at one of its ends, possibly a read error. The chain carries TRBV11-2 and TRBJ2-5; possibly TRBD1 for D (6 bases). The CDR3 has 14 residues. Germline V gives CDR1 SGHAT, CDR2 FQNNGV. This chain's CDR3 is CANGPRQAKETRYF. For the CDR3, the DNA is TGTGCCAATGGCCCTAGACAGGCGAAAGAGACCCGGTACTTC. The whole variable domain, remainder taken from reference TRBV11-2 and TRBJ2-5, is EAGVAQSPRYKIIEKRQSVAFWCNPISGHATLYWYQQILGQGPKLLIQFQNNGVVDDSQLPKDRFSAERLKGVDSTLKIQPAKLEDSAVYLCANGPRQAKETRYFGPGTRLLVL.

Remarks on this clonotype: One end of the junction does not line up with germline, which may come from a read error. CDR3 bases: TGCGCCAGCAACTTGGTCCCCGGACAGCCGAACACTGAAGCTTTCTTT. It codes for CASNLVPGQPNTEAFF. V usage is TRBV5-1 and J usage is TRBJ1-1, with D perhaps TRBD1 (6 bases). This CDR3 has 16 residues. Per the germline V gene, CDR1 is SGHRS and CDR2 is YFSETQ.

Worth noting for this clonotype: A read error may be the cause here, since a much bigger clone is one base away. The chain couples TRBV28 to TRBJ1-2; 7 bases map to TRBD1. CDR3 length equals 13 residues. Looked up from germline, CDR1 is MDHEN and CDR2 is SYDVKM. CDR3 bases: TGTGTCAGCAGTGGGGACAGCAGATATGGCTACACCTTC. Its translation is CVSSGDSRYGYTF.

Comments on this clonotype: This may stem from a read error, because a much larger clone lies one nucleotide away. This sequence joins TRBV12-3 or TRBV12-4 and TRBJ2-7; D remains ambiguous. The CDR3 is 11 amino acids. This CDR3 is CANSFTYEQYF. The CDR3 nucleotides are TGTGCCAACAGTTTTACCTACGAGCAGTACTTC.

Comments on this clonotype: At one of its ends the junction is not consistent with the germline gene, which may arise from a read error. The chain joins TRBV11-2 to TRBJ1-3; no firm D call. Germline-derived CDR1 and CDR2 are SGHAT and FQNNGV. This CDR3 has 16 amino acids. This chain's CDR3 is CASSPLRQWAGNTVYF. DNA for the CDR3: TGTGCCAGTAGCCCTCTCCGCCAGTGGGCCGGAAACACCGTATATTTT. The full variable domain, completed using reference TRBV11-2 and TRBJ1-3, is EAGVAQSPRYKIIEKRQSVAFWCNPISGHATLYWYQQILGQGPKLLIQFQNNGVVDDSQLPKDRFSAERLKGVDSTLKIQPAKLEDSAVYLCASSPLRQWAGNTVYFGEGSWLTVV.

This clonotype was detected only a few times. An end of the junction does not agree with germline; a read error may underlie this. V usage is TRBV4-1 and J usage is TRBJ2-1, with D perhaps matching TRBD2 (5 bases). Per the germline V gene, CDR1 is MGHRA and CDR2 is YSYEKL. The CDR3 extends over 16 amino acids. CDR3 amino acids: CASSPVGRTQSYGQFF. The CDR3 DNA sequence: TGCGCCAGTAGCCCAGTGGGCCGGACTCAAAGCTACGGGCAGTTCTTC.

A remark on this clonotype: In this CDR3 the conserved last residue, phenylalanine or tryptophan, is missing, so a read error is likely. This chain links TRBV28 with TRBJ2-5, with D perhaps TRBD2 (7 bases). This CDR3 spans 15 amino acids. The V and J ends lost 6 bases and 5 bases respectively, with 19 bases between them. The germline gives CDR1 MDHEN, CDR2 SYDVKM. The CDR3 DNA reads as TGTGCCAGCAGCTCCATGGGGGGGGCTACCGAGACCCAGTACCTC. Translation: CASSSMGGATETQYL.

The chain employs TRBV19 and TRBJ1-1; a weak D match, TRBD1 (6 bases). Germline values: CDR1 LNHDA, CDR2 SQIVND (reference sequence). The CDR3 length is 15 residues. Trimming took 4 bases from V and 5 from J, leaving 17 bases between them. The CDR3 coding sequence is TGTGCCAGTAGTAGGACAGAATTGACAACTACTGAAGCTTTCTTT. It codes for CASSRTELTTTEAFF. The variable domain in full, completed from reference TRBV19 and TRBJ1-1, reads DGGITQSPKYLFRKEGQNVTLSCEQNLNHDAMYWYRQDPGQGLRLIYYSQIVNDFQKGDIAEGYSVSREKKESFPLTVTSAQKNPTAFYLCASSRTELTTTEAFFGQGTRLTVV.

Concerning this clonotype: Mismatch with germline at one junction end may stem from a read error. The chain carries TRBV6-1 and TRBJ2-6; no definite D call. CDR1 MNHNS and CDR2 SASEGT come from the germline V gene. The length of the CDR3 is 16 residues. In DNA, the CDR3 is TGTGCCGGCAGTGCCGAGGACGGCTTTGGGGCCAACGTCCTGACTTTC. Amino acids: CAGSAEDGFGANVLTF.

Points on this clonotype: A junction end diverges from the germline sequence, so it may reflect a read error. The chain couples TRBV6-6 to TRBJ2-7, with a weak D call TRBD1 (6 bases). This CDR3 region has 12 residues. CDR1 and CDR2 from the germline V gene are MNHNY and SVGAGI (reference sequence). The CDR3 sequence is CASRYRADEQCF. In DNA, the CDR3 is TGTGCCAGCAGATACAGGGCGGACGAGCAGTGCTTC.

This clonotype was seen at least ten times. This sequence joins TRBV7-9 and TRBJ2-7; weak D call: TRBD1 (5 bases). Trimming took 2 bases from V and 2 from J, leaving 7 bases between them. The length of the CDR3 is 13 residues. Germline V lookup: CDR1 SEHNR, CDR2 FQNEAQ (reference sequence). The CDR3: CASSLIQAYEQYF. The CDR3 DNA is TGTGCCAGCAGCTTAATACAGGCCTACGAGCAGTACTTC.

This clonotype was seen at least ten times. CDR3 nucleotide sequence: TGTGCGGTTGACCCGGGACTAGCGGGAACCTACGAGCAGTACTTC. It yields the protein CAVDPGLAGTYEQYF. This chain joins TRBV30 and TRBJ2-7; 13 nucleotides align to TRBD2. This CDR3 region has 15 residues. Germline V gene lookup returns CDR1 GTSNPN and CDR2 SVGIG (reference sequence).

The chain recombines TRBV11-2 with TRBJ2-7, with 12 bases lining up with TRBD1. The junction had 10 bases not matched to a gene; V was cut back by 10 bases and J by 3 bases. The CDR3 contains 15 residues. Germline values: CDR1 SGHAT, CDR2 FQNNGV. The DNA for the CDR3 is TGTGCCATCAACTTTGGGACAGGGGGCATCTACGAGCAGTACTTC. Its translation is CAINFGTGGIYEQYF.

A note on this clonotype: Germline is not matched at one junction end, which may reflect a read error. The CDR3 coding sequence is TGTGACAGCAGCCAAGCCCGGTGTTATAGAAACATTCAGTACTTC. Amino acids: CDSSQARCYRNIQYF. V is TRBV4-2 and J is TRBJ2-4; D uncertain. CDR1 is LGHNA, CDR2 YNFKEQ, per germline. This CDR3 is built from 15 residues.

Notes on this clonotype: Just one base apart from a much larger clone, this may be a read error. This CDR3 is missing its conserved last phenylalanine or tryptophan, likely due to a read error. The V gene is TRBV15, the J gene TRBJ2-6, with unresolved D. Deletions cut 8 bases from V and 0 bases from J, with 8 bases between. The length of the CDR3 is 14 residues. CDR1 is LNHNV and CDR2 is YYDKDF in the germline V gene (reference sequence). The CDR3 here is CATGRTSGANVLTV. For the CDR3, the DNA is TGTGCCACCGGAAGGACCTCTGGGGCCAACGTCCTGACTGTC.